The present T cell receptor (beta chain) was sequenced within a study of T cells in Graves' hyperthyroidism and ophthalmopathy. CDR1 is MDHEN, CDR2 SYDVKM, per germline. The CDR3 is 15 residues long. With V trimmed by 2 bases and J by 11 bases, 12 bases remained unmatched. Amplification targeted TCR beta CDR3 regions from RNA transcripts. Using the HTBI primer set, a first-round RT-PCR was run on the TCR CDR3. TCRdb itself ran the multiplex PCR reads through MiXCR, one entry per CDR3 protein. The table records roughly 130,000 distinct CDR3 sequences, around 21% of them present only once. It was at first hyperthyroidism diagnosis, before any ophthalmopathy symptoms, that the blood sample was taken. This clonotype was recorded a few times.

Sample: blood. The chain has TRBV28 and TRBJ1-5; TRBD1 matches 7 bases. This receptor was taken from a woman aged 45-60 years with Graves' hyperthyroidism that later progressed to Graves' ophthalmopathy. CDR3 sequence reads: CASSLSSQRGQSQHF. CDR3 sequence (DNA): TGTGCCAGCAGTTTAAGTTCCCAAAGGGGACAGTCCCAGCATTTT.